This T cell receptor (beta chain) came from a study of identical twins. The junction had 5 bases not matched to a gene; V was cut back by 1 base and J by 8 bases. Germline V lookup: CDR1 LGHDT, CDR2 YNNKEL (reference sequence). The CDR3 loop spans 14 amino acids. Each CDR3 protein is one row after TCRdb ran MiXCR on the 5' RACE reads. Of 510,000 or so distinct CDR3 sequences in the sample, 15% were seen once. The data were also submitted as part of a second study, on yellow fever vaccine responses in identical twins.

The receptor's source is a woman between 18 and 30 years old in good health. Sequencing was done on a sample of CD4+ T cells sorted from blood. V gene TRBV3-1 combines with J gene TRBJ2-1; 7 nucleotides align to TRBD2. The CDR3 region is CASSQVLAGDEQFF. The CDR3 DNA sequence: TGTGCCAGCAGCCAAGTTTTAGCGGGCGATGAGCAGTTCTTC.